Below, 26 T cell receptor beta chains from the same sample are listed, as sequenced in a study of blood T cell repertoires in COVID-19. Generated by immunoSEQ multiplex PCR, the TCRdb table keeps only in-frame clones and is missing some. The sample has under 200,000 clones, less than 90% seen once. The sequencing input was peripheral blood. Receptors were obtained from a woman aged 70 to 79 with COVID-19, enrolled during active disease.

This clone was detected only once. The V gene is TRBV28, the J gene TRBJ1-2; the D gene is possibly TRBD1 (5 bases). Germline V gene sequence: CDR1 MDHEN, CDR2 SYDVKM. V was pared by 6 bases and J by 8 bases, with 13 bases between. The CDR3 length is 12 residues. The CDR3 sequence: CASRPQERGYTF. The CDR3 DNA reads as TGTGCCAGCAGACCACAGGAGCGAGGCTACACCTTC.

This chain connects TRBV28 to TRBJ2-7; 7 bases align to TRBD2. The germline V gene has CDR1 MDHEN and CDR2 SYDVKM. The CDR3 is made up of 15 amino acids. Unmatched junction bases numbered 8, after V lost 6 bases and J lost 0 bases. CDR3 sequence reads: CASRDGGGSSYEQYF. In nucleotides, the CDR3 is TGTGCCAGCAGGGACGGTGGCGGGAGCTCCTACGAGCAGTACTTC.

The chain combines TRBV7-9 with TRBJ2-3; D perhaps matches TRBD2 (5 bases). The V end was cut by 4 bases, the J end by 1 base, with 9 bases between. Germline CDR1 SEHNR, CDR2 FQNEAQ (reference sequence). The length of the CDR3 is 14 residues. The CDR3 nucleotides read TGTGCCAGCAGCTCCGGGGTCGGCACAGATACGCAGTATTTT. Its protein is CASSSGVGTDTQYF. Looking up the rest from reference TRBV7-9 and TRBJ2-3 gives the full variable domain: DTGVSQNPRHKITKRGQNVTFRCDPISEHNRLYWYRQTLGQGPEFLTYFQNEAQLEKSRLLSDRFSAERPKGSFSTLEIQRTEQGDSAMYLCASSSGVGTDTQYFGPGTRLTVL.

The CDR3 nucleotides are TGTGCCAGCAACCGACAGGGAAGTGAAAAACTGTTTTTT. Translated, it gives CASNRQGSEKLFF. The rearrangement links TRBV28 to TRBJ1-4, with TRBD1 matching over 7 bases. The CDR3 is made up of 13 amino acids. Germline CDR1 reads MDHEN; CDR2 reads SYDVKM. The V gene end was trimmed by 7 bases and the J gene end by 7 bases; junction bases not matched to a gene: 6.

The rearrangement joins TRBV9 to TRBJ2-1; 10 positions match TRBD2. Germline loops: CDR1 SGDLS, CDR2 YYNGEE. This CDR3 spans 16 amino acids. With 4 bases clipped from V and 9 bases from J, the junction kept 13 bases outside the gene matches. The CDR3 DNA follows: TGTGCCAGCAGCCCCCAGATCAGCGGGGGGGCCTTTGAGCAGTTCTTC. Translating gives CASSPQISGGAFEQFF.

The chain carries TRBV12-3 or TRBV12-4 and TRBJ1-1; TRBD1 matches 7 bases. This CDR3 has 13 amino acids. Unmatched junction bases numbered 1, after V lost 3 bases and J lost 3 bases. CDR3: CASSFDRDTEAFF. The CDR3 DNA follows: TGTGCCAGCAGTTTTGACAGGGACACTGAAGCTTTCTTT.

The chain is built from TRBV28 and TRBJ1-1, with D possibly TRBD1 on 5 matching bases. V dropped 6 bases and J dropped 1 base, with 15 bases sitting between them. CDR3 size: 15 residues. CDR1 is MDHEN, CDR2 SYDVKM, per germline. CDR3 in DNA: TGTGCCAGCAGCCCTATCAGCGGGACGAACACTGAAGCTTTCTTT. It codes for CASSPISGTNTEAFF.

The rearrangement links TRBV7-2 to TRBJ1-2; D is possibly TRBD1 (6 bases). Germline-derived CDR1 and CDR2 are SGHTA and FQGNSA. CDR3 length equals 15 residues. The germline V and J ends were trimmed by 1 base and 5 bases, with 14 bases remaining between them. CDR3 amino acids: CASSLGGGAKYGYTF. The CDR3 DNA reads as TGTGCCAGCAGCTTAGGGGGGGGCGCAAAATATGGCTACACCTTC.

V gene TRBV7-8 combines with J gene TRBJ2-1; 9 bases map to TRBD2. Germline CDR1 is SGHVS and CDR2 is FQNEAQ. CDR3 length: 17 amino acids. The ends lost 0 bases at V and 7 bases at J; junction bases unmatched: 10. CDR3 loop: CASSLAGASGRSNEQFF. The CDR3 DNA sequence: TGTGCCAGCAGCTTAGCAGGTGCCAGCGGGAGGAGTAATGAGCAGTTCTTC.

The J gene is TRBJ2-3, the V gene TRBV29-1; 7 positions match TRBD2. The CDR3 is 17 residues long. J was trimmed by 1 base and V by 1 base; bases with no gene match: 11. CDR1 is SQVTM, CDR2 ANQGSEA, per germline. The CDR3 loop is CSVEVAGSLSGTDTQYF. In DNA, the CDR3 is TGCAGCGTTGAAGTAGCGGGCAGCTTAAGCGGCACAGATACGCAGTATTTT.

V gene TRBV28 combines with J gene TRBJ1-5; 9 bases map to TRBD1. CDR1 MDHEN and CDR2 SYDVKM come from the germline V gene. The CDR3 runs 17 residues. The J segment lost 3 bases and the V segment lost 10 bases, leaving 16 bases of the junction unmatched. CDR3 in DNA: TGTGCCACCCAGAGCTTTAAGGGACAGGGCAACAATCAGCCCCAGCATTTT. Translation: CATQSFKGQGNNQPQHF.

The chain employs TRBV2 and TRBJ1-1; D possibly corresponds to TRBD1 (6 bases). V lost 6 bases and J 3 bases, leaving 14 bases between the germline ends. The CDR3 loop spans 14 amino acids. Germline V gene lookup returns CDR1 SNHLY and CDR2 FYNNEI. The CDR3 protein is CASSPQGWDTEAFF. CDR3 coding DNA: TGTGCCAGCAGCCCACAGGGCTGGGACACTGAAGCTTTCTTT.

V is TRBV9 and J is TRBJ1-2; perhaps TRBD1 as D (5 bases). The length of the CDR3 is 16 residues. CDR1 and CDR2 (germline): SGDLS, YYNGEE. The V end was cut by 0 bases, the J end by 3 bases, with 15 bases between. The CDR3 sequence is CASSVGSVGGDYGYTF. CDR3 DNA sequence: TGTGCCAGCAGCGTAGGCTCGGTGGGAGGGGACTATGGCTACACCTTC.

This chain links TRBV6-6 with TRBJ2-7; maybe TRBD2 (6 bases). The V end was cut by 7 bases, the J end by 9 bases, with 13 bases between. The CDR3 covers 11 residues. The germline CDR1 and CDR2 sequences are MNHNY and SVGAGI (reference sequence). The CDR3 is CASKEAGRQYF. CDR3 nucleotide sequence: TGTGCCAGCAAGGAAGCGGGTAGGCAGTACTTC.

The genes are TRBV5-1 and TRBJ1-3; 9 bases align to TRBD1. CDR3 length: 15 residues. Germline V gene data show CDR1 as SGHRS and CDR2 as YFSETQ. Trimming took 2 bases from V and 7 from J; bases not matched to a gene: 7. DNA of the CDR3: TGCGCCAGCAGCTTCCGTCCCGGGACAGGGAACACCATATATTTT. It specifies CASSFRPGTGNTIYF. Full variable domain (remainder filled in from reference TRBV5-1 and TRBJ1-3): KAGVTQTPRYLIKTRGQQVTLSCSPISGHRSVSWYQQTPGQGLQFLFEYFSETQRNKGNFPGRFSGRQFSNSRSEMNVSTLELGDSALYLCASSFRPGTGNTIYFGEGSWLTVV.

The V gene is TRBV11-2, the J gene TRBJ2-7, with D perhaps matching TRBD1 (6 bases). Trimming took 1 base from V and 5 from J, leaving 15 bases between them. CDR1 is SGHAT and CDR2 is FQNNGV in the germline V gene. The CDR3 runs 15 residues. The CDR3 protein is CASSLGNYRVDEQYF. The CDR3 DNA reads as TGTGCCAGCAGCTTAGGGAATTACAGGGTCGACGAGCAGTACTTC. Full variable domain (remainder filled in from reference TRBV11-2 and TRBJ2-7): EAGVAQSPRYKIIEKRQSVAFWCNPISGHATLYWYQQILGQGPKLLIQFQNNGVVDDSQLPKDRFSAERLKGVDSTLKIQPAKLEDSAVYLCASSLGNYRVDEQYFGPGTRLTVT.

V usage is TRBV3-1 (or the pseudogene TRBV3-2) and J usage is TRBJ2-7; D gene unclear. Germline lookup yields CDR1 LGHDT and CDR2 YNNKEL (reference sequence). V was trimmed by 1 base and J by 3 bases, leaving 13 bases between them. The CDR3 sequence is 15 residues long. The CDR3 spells CASSQALAANYEQYF. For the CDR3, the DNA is TGTGCCAGCAGCCAAGCCCTCGCGGCGAACTACGAGCAGTACTTC.

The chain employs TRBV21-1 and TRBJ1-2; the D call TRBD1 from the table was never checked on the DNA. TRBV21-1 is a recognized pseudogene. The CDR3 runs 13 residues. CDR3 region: CASSTRGRGGYTF. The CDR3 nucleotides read TGTGCCAGCAGCACCAGGGGGCGGGGAGGCTACACCTTC.

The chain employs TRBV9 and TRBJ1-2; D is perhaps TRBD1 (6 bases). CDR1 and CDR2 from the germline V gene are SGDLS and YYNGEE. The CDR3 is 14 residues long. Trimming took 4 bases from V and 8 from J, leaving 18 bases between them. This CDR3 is CASSTTSGAGGYTF. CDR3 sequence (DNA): TGTGCCAGCAGCACCACCTCAGGGGCGGGCGGCTACACCTTC. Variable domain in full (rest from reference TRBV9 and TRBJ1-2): DSGVTQTPKHLITATGQRVTLRCSPRSGDLSVYWYQQSLDQGLQFLIQYYNGEERAKGNILERFSAQQFPDLHSELNLSSLELGDSALYFCASSTTSGAGGYTFGSGTRLTVV.

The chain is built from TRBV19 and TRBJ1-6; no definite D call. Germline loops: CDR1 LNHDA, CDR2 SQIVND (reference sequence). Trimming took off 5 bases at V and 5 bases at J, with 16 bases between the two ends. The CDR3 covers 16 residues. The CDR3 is CASSARGGWHNSPLHF. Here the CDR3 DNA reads TGTGCCAGTAGTGCCCGGGGTGGGTGGCATAATTCACCCCTCCACTTT.

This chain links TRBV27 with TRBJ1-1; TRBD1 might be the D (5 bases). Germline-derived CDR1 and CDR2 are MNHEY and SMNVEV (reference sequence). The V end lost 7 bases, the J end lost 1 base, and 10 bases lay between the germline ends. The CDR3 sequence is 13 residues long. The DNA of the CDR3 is TGTGCCAGCACCCCTCAGGGGAACACTGAAGCTTTCTTT. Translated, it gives CASTPQGNTEAFF.

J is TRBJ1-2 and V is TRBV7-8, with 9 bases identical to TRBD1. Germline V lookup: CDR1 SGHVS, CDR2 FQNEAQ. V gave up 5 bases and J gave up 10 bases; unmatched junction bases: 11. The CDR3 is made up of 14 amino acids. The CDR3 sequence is CASSLQVGTGLYTF. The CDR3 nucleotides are TGTGCCAGCAGCCTCCAGGTGGGGACAGGGCTCTACACCTTC.

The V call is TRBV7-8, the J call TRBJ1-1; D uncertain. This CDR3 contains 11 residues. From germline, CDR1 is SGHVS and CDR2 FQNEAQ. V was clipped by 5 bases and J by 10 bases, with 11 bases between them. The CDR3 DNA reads TGTGCCAGCAGCCTAAATAGCGTAGCTTTCTTT. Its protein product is CASSLNSVAFF.

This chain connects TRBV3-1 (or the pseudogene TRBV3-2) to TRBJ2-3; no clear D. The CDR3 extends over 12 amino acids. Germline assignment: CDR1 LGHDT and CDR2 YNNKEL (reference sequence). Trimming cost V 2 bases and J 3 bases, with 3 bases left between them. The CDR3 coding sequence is TGTGCCAGCAGCCAAACAACAGATACGCAGTATTTT. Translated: CASSQTTDTQYF.

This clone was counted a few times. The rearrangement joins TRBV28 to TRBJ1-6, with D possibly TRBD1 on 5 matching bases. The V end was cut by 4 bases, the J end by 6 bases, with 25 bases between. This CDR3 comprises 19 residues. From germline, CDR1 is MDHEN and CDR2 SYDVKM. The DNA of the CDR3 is TGTGCCAGCAGTTCCCTATCCATAAGTAGCAGGGATGGTAATTCACCCCTCCACTTT. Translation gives CASSSLSISSRDGNSPLHF. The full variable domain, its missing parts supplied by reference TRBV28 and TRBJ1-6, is DVKVTQSSRYLVKRTGEKVFLECVQDMDHENMFWYRQDPGLGLRLIYFSYDVKMKEKGDIPEGYSVSREKKERFSLILESASTNQTSMYLCASSSLSISSRDGNSPLHFGNGTRLTVT.

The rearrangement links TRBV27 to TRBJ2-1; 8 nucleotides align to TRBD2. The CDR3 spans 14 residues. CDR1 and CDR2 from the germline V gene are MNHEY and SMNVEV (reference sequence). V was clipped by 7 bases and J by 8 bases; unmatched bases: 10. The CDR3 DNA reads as TGTGCCAGCATTAAGACGGGAGGGCCCCATGAGCAGTTCTTC. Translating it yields CASIKTGGPHEQFF.